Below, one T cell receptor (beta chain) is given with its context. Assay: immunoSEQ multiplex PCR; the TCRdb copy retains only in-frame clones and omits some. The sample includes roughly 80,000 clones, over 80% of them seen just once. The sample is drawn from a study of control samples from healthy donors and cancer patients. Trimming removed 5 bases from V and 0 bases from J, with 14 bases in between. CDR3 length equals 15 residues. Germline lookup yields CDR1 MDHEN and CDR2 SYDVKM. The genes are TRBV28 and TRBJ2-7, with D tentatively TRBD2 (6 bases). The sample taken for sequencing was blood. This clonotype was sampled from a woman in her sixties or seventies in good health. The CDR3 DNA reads TGTGCCAGCAGTCCCTGGAGGGGAGGCTCCTACGAGCAGTACTTC. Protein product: CASSPWRGGSYEQYF.